Listed below are T cell receptor beta chains from one sample, sequenced in a study of cytomegalovirus exposure and HLA in healthy donors. Some clones are missing from TCRdb's copy, which holds only in-frame ones; the method was immunoSEQ multiplex PCR. The data contain 140,000 to 150,000 clones, approximately 73% of them singletons. Sequenced material: PBMCs. The receptors shown here come from a woman aged 18-29 years in good health and CMV-seronegative. The CDR3 runs from the conserved cysteine through the conserved F or W. Size values are once, few and many counts, or a class for expanded clones, and some rows have none.

NA | TRBJ1-4 | TRBV6-1 | CASRVPGGSNEKLFF
NA | TRBJ2-1 | TRBV7-2 | CASSTGVNEQFF
few | TRBJ1-6 | TRBV7-9 | CASSLMATGHSPLHF
NA | TRBJ1-1 | TRBV19 | CASSPRDRGKAFF
NA | TRBJ1-4 | TRBV6-5 | CASRMAVSNEKLFF
NA | TRBJ2-3 | TRBV5-1 | CASSLGGQDTQYF
NA | TRBJ1-3 | TRBV28 | CASESGNTIYF
once | TRBJ2-3 | TRBV9 | CASSPRGGNTDTQYF
NA | TRBJ1-4 | TRBV18 | CASSNRGLGEKLFF
NA | TRBJ2-1 | TRBV29-1 | CSVERDIYNEQFF
few | TRBJ2-1 | TRBV5-1 | CASSFLTSGVHNEQFF
NA | TRBJ1-2 | TRBV14 | CASSQDHPYGYTF
few | TRBJ2-1 | TRBV28 | CASRGLAPSSYNEQFF
NA | TRBJ1-4 | TRBV30 | CAWSVSRSGKLFF
NA | TRBJ1-2 | TRBV28 | CASSPGYGYTF
NA | TRBJ1-2 | TRBV7-9 | CASSLREGYTF
NA | TRBJ1-1 | TRBV7-2 | CASRNPGQGKTEAFF
NA | TRBJ1-5 | TRBV5-8 | CASRGGAGEQPQHF
NA | TRBJ2-1 | TRBV7-9 | CASSWKRELYNEQFF
NA | TRBJ2-1 | TRBV4-3 | CASSQEGRTSVYNEQFF
once | TRBJ2-5 | TRBV7-2 | CASSASQGGQGAQYF
NA | TRBJ2-1 | TRBV5-4 | CASSLGGDSSYNEQFF
NA | TRBJ1-2 | TRBV27 | CASSLSRGDGYTF
NA | TRBJ2-1 | TRBV10-3 | CATSLAGGDEQFF
NA | TRBJ2-2 | TRBV5-1 | CASSLMGTSPGELFF
NA | TRBJ1-3 | TRBV21-1 | CASSKAESSGNTIYF
few | TRBJ2-4 | TRBV4-3 | CASSQAGLNDIQYF
NA | TRBJ1-4 | TRBV7-9 | CASSLGQGDLNEKLFF
few | TRBJ2-1 | TRBV5-1 | CASSSEGTSGYNEQFF
few | TRBJ2-3 | TRBV18 | CASSPADFTDTQYF
NA | TRBJ1-1 | TRBV6-5 | CASSSYLRTFF
NA | TRBJ2-3 | TRBV18 | CASSFADTDTQYF
NA | TRBJ1-1 | TRBV19 | CASRGGGTEAFF
NA | TRBJ1-5 | TRBV6-1 | CASSPRQGGQPQHF
few | TRBJ2-7 | TRBV7-9 | CASTPLGSYEQYF